This is a list of T cell receptor beta chains from one sample in a study of preoperative IRX-2 immunotherapy in early breast cancer. Sequencing used immunoSEQ multiplex PCR; TCRdb keeps in-frame clones, though not all of them. The data hold roughly 93,000 clones, with 75% to 90% observed a single time. The sample in question was tumor tissue, obtained after IRX-2 immunotherapy. The receptors derive from a human donor with breast cancer. Each CDR3 is given with its conserved first and last residue. A D gene is named only where the DNA matches it firmly. Rows may omit the clone size; those that give it use once, few, many or a size class.

V: TRBV11-3; size: -; J: TRBJ1-1; D: -; CDR3: CASSPQEAVMNTEAFF; DNA: TGTGCCAGCAGCCCACAAGAGGCAGTAATGAACACTGAAGCTTTCTTT
V: TRBV5-1; size: -; J: TRBJ1-1; D: TRBD1; CDR3: CASSLIVTGEGVSEAFF; DNA: TGCGCCAGCAGCTTGATTGTGACAGGGGAGGGAGTGAGTGAAGCTTTCTTT
V: TRBV11-3; size: -; J: TRBJ1-3; D: TRBD1; CDR3: CASSRGQVGNTIYF; DNA: TGTGCCAGCAGCCGGGGACAGGTTGGAAACACCATATATTTT
V: TRBV22-1; size: -; J: TRBJ2-2; D: -; CDR3: CASTIAGANTGELFF; DNA: TGTGCCAGCACTATAGCGGGAGCGAACACCGGGGAGCTGTTTTTT
V: TRBV29-1; size: -; J: TRBJ2-7; D: TRBD1; CDR3: CSVETRQGPREQYF; DNA: TGCAGCGTTGAAACCCGACAGGGACCGAGAGAGCAGTACTTC
V: TRBV6-8; size: -; J: TRBJ1-2; D: TRBD1; CDR3: CASTDPPRDRYGYTF; DNA: TGTGCCAGCACCGACCCCCCCCGGGACAGATATGGCTACACCTTC
V: TRBV1; size: few; J: TRBJ2-2; D: -; CDR3: CASSQGGQGRGPTGELFF; DNA: TGCGCCAGCAGCCAAGGGGGACAGGGAAGGGGGCCCACCGGGGAGCTGTTTTTT
V: TRBV1; size: -; J: TRBJ1-3; D: -; CDR3: CASSQLTAAGNTIYF; DNA: TGCGCCAGCAGCCAACTTACCGCGGCTGGAAACACCATATATTTT
V: TRBV6-4; size: once; J: TRBJ1-5; D: TRBD1; CDR3: CAIQGASDQPQHF; DNA: TGTGCCATCCAGGGGGCGTCGGATCAGCCCCAGCATTTT
V: TRBV18; size: -; J: TRBJ2-1; D: TRBD1; CDR3: CASSYDRGLEFF; DNA: TGTGCCAGCTCATACGACAGGGGGTTGGAGTTCTTC
V: TRBV5-1; size: -; J: TRBJ2-3; D: -; CDR3: CASTRGGAMTDTQYF; DNA: TGCGCCAGCACCCGTGGGGGCGCAATGACAGATACGCAGTATTTT
V: TRBV29-1; size: -; J: TRBJ2-1; D: TRBD2; CDR3: CSVTTSEVGEQFF; DNA: TGCAGCGTTACCACTAGCGAGGTGGGTGAGCAGTTCTTC
V: TRBV19; size: -; J: TRBJ1-1; D: -; CDR3: CASSGTGGKTNTEAFF; DNA: TGTGCCAGTAGTGGTACGGGGGGGAAGACGAACACTGAAGCTTTCTTT
V: TRBV11-3; size: -; J: TRBJ2-5; D: TRBD2; CDR3: CASSLSGPSGYQETQYF; DNA: TGTGCCAGCAGCTTAAGCGGGCCTAGCGGGTACCAAGAGACCCAGTACTTC
V: TRBV29-1; size: -; J: TRBJ2-2; D: -; CDR3: CSVEGRGRGSNTGELFF; DNA: TGCAGCGTTGAAGGCCGCGGCAGGGGTTCGAACACCGGGGAGCTGTTTTTT
V: TRBV25-1; size: once; J: TRBJ1-1; D: -; CDR3: CASSPRELAEAFF; DNA: TGTGCCAGCAGTCCAAGGGAGTTGGCTGAAGCTTTCTTT
V: TRBV28; size: -; J: TRBJ2-2; D: -; CDR3: CASSPGVGELFF; DNA: TGTGCCAGCAGCCCCGGGGTCGGGGAGCTGTTTTTT
V: TRBV28; size: -; J: TRBJ1-4; D: TRBD1; CDR3: CASIPPPQGAEKLFF; DNA: TGTGCCAGCATCCCGCCCCCCCAGGGGGCTGAAAAACTGTTTTTT
V: TRBV6-8; size: -; J: TRBJ1-1; D: -; CDR3: CASSSRLGGMKNTEAFF; DNA: TGTGCCAGCAGTTCCCGTCTGGGGGGGATGAAGAACACTGAAGCTTTCTTT
V: TRBV23-1; size: -; J: TRBJ1-1; D: -; CDR3: CASSRGGSTEAFF; DNA: TGCGCCAGCTCTAGAGGAGGGTCCACTGAAGCTTTCTTT
V: TRBV11-3; size: -; J: TRBJ1-3; D: -; CDR3: CASSLRQFISGNTIYF; DNA: TGTGCCAGCAGCTTGAGACAGTTTATCTCTGGAAACACCATATATTTT
V: TRBV15; size: -; J: TRBJ1-1; D: -; CDR3: CATSRQLLPGHSLVDTEAFF; DNA: TGTGCCACCAGCAGACAACTACTCCCGGGACACTCCTTGGTGGACACTGAAGCTTTCTTT
V: TRBV18; size: -; J: TRBJ2-7; D: -; CDR3: CASSQLSDEQYF; DNA: TGTGCCAGCTCACAATTGAGCGACGAGCAGTACTTC
V: TRBV28; size: -; J: TRBJ1-2; D: -; CDR3: CASSGGAGDYGYTF; DNA: TGTGCCAGCAGCGGGGGGGCAGGGGACTATGGCTACACCTTC
V: TRBV5-1; size: -; J: TRBJ2-2; D: TRBD2; CDR3: CASSLIAGTNTGELFF; DNA: TGCGCCAGCAGCTTAATAGCGGGTACCAACACCGGGGAGCTGTTTTTT
V: TRBV7-5; size: -; J: TRBJ1-2; D: -; CDR3: CASSLLGGPGQGFGYTF; DNA: TGTGCCAGCAGCTTATTGGGAGGACCGGGACAGGGCTTTGGCTACACCTTC
V: TRBV19; size: -; J: TRBJ1-2; D: -; CDR3: CASSLGTATAYGYTF; DNA: TGTGCCAGTAGTCTCGGGACCGCGACAGCCTATGGCTACACCTTC
V: TRBV6-8; size: few; J: TRBJ1-5; D: -; CDR3: CASTAGPQPQHF; DNA: TGTGCCAGCACCGCAGGGCCTCAGCCCCAGCATTTT
V: TRBV18; size: -; J: TRBJ2-7; D: TRBD2; CDR3: CASSPPGLAEFYEQYF; DNA: TGTGCCAGCTCACCACCAGGGCTAGCGGAGTTCTACGAGCAGTACTTC
V: TRBV10-3; size: -; J: TRBJ2-1; D: -; CDR3: CAPHREGHRGSSYNEQFF; DNA: TGTGCCCCACACAGAGAGGGACATAGGGGAAGCTCCTACAATGAGCAGTTCTTC
V: TRBV18; size: once; J: TRBJ2-7; D: TRBD2; CDR3: CASSPGVVAGAVTSYEQYF; DNA: TGTGCCAGCTCACCAGGTGTAGTGGCGGGAGCCGTGACCTCCTACGAGCAGTACTTC
V: TRBV30; size: -; J: TRBJ2-1; D: -; CDR3: CAWNRPGFYNEQFF; DNA: TGTGCCTGGAACCGCCCGGGGTTCTACAATGAGCAGTTCTTC
V: TRBV6-8; size: -; J: TRBJ1-3; D: -; CDR3: CASTSGLSGNTIYF; DNA: TGTGCCAGCACCTCCGGACTCTCTGGAAACACCATATATTTT
V: TRBV10-2; size: -; J: TRBJ2-3; D: TRBD2; CDR3: CASSAGGKTDTQYF; DNA: TGCGCCAGCAGTGCCGGGGGGAAAACAGATACGCAGTATTTT
V: TRBV7-4; size: -; J: TRBJ2-3; D: -; CDR3: CASSLGATDTQYF; DNA: TGTGCCAGCAGTCTGGGGGCCACAGATACGCAGTATTTT
V: TRBV6-8; size: -; J: TRBJ2-7; D: -; CDR3: CASSYGQGGLYEQYF; DNA: TGTGCCAGCAGTTACGGGCAGGGGGGCCTCTACGAGCAGTACTTC
V: TRBV19; size: -; J: TRBJ1-5; D: -; CDR3: CASSPVGGGLSNQPQHF; DNA: TGTGCCAGTAGCCCCGTGGGGGGGGGCCTCAGCAATCAGCCCCAGCATTTT
V: TRBV28; size: -; J: TRBJ1-1; D: -; CDR3: CATSAQNTEAFF; DNA: TGTGCCACCTCAGCGCAGAACACTGAAGCTTTCTTT
V: TRBV30; size: -; J: TRBJ1-3; D: -; CDR3: CAWSGTLRSGNTIYF; DNA: TGTGCCTGGAGTGGGACCCTACGCAGTGGAAACACCATATATTTT
V: TRBV19; size: -; J: TRBJ1-5; D: -; CDR3: CASSTDPGGLSNQPQHF; DNA: TGTGCCAGTAGTACAGACCCCGGTGGGCTTAGCAATCAGCCCCAGCATTTT
V: TRBV11-3; size: -; J: TRBJ2-6; D: -; CDR3: CASSFGGRSSGANVLTF; DNA: TGTGCCAGCAGCTTTGGCGGGCGAAGCTCTGGGGCCAACGTCCTGACTTTC
V: TRBV30; size: -; J: TRBJ1-5; D: -; CDR3: CAWSLSRGNQPQHF; DNA: TGTGCCTGGAGTCTCAGCCGGGGGAATCAGCCCCAGCATTTT
V: TRBV29-1; size: once; J: TRBJ1-4; D: -; CDR3: CSVEVGGTNEKLFF; DNA: TGCAGCGTTGAGGTGGGGGGCACTAATGAAAAACTGTTTTTT
V: TRBV6-8; size: -; J: TRBJ1-5; D: TRBD1; CDR3: CASSAGQYQPQHF; DNA: TGTGCCAGCAGTGCGGGACAGTATCAGCCCCAGCATTTT
V: TRBV28; size: -; J: TRBJ1-5; D: -; CDR3: CASSFLGGKHQPQHF; DNA: TGTGCCAGCAGTTTTTTGGGGGGCAAACATCAGCCCCAGCATTTT
V: TRBV10-2; size: -; J: TRBJ2-7; D: -; CDR3: CATMMSLQGSYEQYF; DNA: TGCGCCACTATGATGTCATTGCAGGGGTCCTACGAGCAGTACTTC
V: TRBV5-1; size: -; J: TRBJ2-7; D: -; CDR3: CASSLRPGTTGEQYF; DNA: TGCGCCAGCAGCTTACGACCAGGGACCACGGGGGAGCAGTACTTC
V: TRBV6-8; size: -; J: TRBJ1-3; D: -; CDR3: CASSAKPGNTIYF; DNA: TGTGCCAGCAGCGCGAAGCCTGGAAACACCATATATTTT
V: TRBV10-1; size: few; J: TRBJ1-4; D: -; CDR3: CASSETGNEKLFF; DNA: TGCGCCAGCAGTGAGACCGGGAATGAAAAACTGTTTTTT
V: TRBV25-1; size: -; J: TRBJ1-4; D: -; CDR3: CASRTEGNDEKLFF; DNA: TGTGCCAGCCGGACCGAGGGGAACGATGAAAAACTGTTTTTT
V: TRBV6-8; size: -; J: TRBJ1-5; D: -; CDR3: CAISVQGIGQPQHF; DNA: TGTGCCATCAGTGTTCAGGGGATAGGTCAGCCCCAGCATTTT
V: TRBV25-1; size: -; J: TRBJ2-2; D: TRBD1; CDR3: CASSELDRDHGELFF; DNA: TGTGCCAGCAGTGAATTGGACAGGGACCACGGGGAGCTGTTTTTT
V: TRBV18; size: -; J: TRBJ2-1; D: TRBD2; CDR3: CASSQRESSYNEQFF; DNA: TGTGCCAGCTCACAGCGGGAGAGCTCCTACAATGAGCAGTTCTTC
V: TRBV28; size: -; J: TRBJ2-3; D: TRBD2; CDR3: CASSSLAGDTQYF; DNA: TGTGCCAGCAGCTCACTAGCGGGGGATACGCAGTATTTT
V: TRBV19; size: -; J: TRBJ2-2; D: -; CDR3: CASRAGTQNTGELFF; DNA: TGTGCCAGTAGAGCCGGGACTCAGAACACCGGGGAGCTGTTTTTT
V: TRBV28; size: -; J: TRBJ2-7; D: TRBD1; CDR3: CASSSQGSSYEQYF; DNA: TGTGCCAGCAGTTCACAGGGGTCCTCCTACGAGCAGTACTTC
V: TRBV28; size: -; J: TRBJ2-5; D: TRBD1; CDR3: CASRRTGVETQYF; DNA: TGTGCCAGCAGGCGGACAGGGGTGGAGACCCAGTACTTC
V: TRBV11-3; size: -; J: TRBJ2-7; D: TRBD2; CDR3: CASSPWTSGGASREQYF; DNA: TGTGCCAGCAGCCCCTGGACTAGCGGGGGGGCCTCCCGCGAGCAGTACTTC
V: TRBV14; size: -; J: TRBJ1-2; D: -; CDR3: CASSPLPSYGYTF; DNA: TGTGCCAGCAGCCCTCTCCCATCGTATGGCTACACCTTC